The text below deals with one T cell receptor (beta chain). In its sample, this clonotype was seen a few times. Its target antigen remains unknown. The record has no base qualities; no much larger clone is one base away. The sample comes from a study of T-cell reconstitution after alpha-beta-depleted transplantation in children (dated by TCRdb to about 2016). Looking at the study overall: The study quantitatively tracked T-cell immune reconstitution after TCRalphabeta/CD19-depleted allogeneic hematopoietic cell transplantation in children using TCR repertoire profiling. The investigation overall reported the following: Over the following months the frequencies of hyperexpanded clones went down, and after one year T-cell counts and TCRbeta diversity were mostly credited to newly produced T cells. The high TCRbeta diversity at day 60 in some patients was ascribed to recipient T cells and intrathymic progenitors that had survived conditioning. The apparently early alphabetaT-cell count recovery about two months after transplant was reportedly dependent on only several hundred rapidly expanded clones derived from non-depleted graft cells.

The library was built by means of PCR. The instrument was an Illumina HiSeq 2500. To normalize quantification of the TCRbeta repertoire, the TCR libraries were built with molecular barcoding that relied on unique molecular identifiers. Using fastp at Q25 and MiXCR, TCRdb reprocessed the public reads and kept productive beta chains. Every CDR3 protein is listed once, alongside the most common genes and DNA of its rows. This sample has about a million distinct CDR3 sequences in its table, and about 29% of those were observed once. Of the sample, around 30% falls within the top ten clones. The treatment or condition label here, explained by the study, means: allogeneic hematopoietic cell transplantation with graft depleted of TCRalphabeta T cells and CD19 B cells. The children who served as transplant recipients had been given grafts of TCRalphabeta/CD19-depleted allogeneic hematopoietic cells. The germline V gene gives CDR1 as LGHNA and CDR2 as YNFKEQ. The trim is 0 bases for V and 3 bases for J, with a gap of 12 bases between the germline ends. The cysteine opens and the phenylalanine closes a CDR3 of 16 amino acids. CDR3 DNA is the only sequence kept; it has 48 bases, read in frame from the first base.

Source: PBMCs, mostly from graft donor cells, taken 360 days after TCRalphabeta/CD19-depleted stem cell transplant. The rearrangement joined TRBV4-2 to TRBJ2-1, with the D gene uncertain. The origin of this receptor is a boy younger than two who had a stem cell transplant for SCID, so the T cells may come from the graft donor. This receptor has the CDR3 CASSQDSAALYNEQFF. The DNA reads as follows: TGTGCCAGCAGCCAAGATTCGGCGGCACTCTACAATGAGCAGTTCTTC.